This T cell receptor beta chain is drawn from a study of blood T cell repertoires in COVID-19. This CDR3 is 13 amino acids long. Germline V gene sequence: CDR1 SGHTA, CDR2 FQGNSA. The ends were cut back, 4 bases at V and 7 bases at J, with 10 bases in the middle. Method: immunoSEQ multiplex PCR; TCRdb's copy keeps in-frame clones and lacks some. Of roughly 250,000 clones listed, 80% to 90% are singletons. The sequencing input was PBMCs or T cells enriched from blood (not recorded which). The V call is TRBV7-2, the J call TRBJ2-2; D is unclear. The sequence came from a woman aged 25-40 years who had recovered from COVID-19. The CDR3 sequence: CASSSRTNGELFF. The DNA of the CDR3 is TGTGCCAGCAGCTCCCGTACTAACGGGGAGCTGTTTTTT. Together with reference TRBV7-2 and TRBJ2-2, the CDR3 gives the full variable domain: GAGVSQSPSNKVTEKGKDVELRCDPISGHTALYWYRQSLGQGLEFLIYFQGNSAPDKSGLPSDRFSAERTGGSVSTLTIQRTQQEDSAVYLCASSSRTNGELFFGEGSRLTVL.